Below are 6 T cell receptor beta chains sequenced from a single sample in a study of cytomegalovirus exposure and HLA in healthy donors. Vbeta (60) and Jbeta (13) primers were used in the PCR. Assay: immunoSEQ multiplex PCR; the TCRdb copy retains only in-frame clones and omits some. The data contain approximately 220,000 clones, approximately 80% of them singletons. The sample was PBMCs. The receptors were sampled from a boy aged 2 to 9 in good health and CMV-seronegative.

CDR3: CASSPNGQPYEQYF. The CDR3 DNA sequence: TGTGCCAGCTCACCAAATGGGCAGCCCTACGAGCAGTACTTC. This chain connects TRBV18 to TRBJ2-7; D remains ambiguous. Germline CDR1 and CDR2: KGHSH and LQKENI. CDR3 length: 14 residues. The V end was cut by 2 bases, the J end by 2 bases, with 10 bases between.

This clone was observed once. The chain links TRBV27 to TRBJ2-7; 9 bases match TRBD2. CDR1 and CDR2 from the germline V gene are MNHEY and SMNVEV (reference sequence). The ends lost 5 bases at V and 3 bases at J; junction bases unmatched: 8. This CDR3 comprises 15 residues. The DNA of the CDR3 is TGTGCCAGCAGTAGCGGGGGGACATTAAACTACGAGCAGTACTTC. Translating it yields CASSSGGTLNYEQYF.

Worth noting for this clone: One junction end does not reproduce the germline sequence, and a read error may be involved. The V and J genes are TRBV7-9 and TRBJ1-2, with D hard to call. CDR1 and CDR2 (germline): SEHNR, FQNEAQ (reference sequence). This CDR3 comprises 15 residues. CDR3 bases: TGTTCCAGCAGCCACCAGACACCCTCTCGGAAACGCTACACCTTC. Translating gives CSSSHQTPSRKRYTF.

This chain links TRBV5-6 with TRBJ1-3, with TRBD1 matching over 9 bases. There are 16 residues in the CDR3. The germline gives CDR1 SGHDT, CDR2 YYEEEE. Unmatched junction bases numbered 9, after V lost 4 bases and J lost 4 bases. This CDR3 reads CASSLGQGSSGNTIYF. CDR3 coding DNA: TGTGCCAGCAGCCTGGGACAGGGAAGTTCGGGAAACACCATATATTTT.

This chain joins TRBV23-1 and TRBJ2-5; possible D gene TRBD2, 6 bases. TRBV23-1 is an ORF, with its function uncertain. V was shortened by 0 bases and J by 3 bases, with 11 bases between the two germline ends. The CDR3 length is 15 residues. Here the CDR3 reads CASSQSRTKKETQYF. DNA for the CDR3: TGCGCCAGCAGTCAATCGAGGACTAAGAAAGAGACCCAGTACTTC.

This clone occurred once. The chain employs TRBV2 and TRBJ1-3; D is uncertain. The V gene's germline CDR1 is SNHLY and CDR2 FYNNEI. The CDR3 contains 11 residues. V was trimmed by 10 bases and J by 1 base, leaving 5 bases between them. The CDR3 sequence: CAIHSGNTIYF. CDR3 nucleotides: TGTGCCATCCATTCTGGAAACACCATATATTTT.